This note documents a single T cell receptor beta chain sequence. These data originate in a study of blood T cell repertoires in COVID-19. Study-level background: In each case, the material was cDNA or gDNA derived from T cells, B-cell-depleted T cells, or PBMCs.

Repertoires were generated with immunoSEQ multiplex PCR, while TCRdb's copy carries only in-frame clones and drops some. The top ten clones hold roughly 2.3% of a sample with 250,000 to 300,000 clones, roughly 90% of them seen once. The CDR3 totals 13 residues. CDR1 ENHRY and CDR2 SYGVKD come from the germline V gene. With 2 bases removed from V and 6 bases from J, the gap between germline ends came to 7 bases. The chain links TRBV10-3 to TRBJ2-2; D is possibly TRBD1 (5 bases). This clonotype was sampled from a man aged 50-60 years with acute or convalescent COVID-19. Sample: peripheral blood. CDR3: CAISERGAGELFF. The CDR3 nucleotides are TGTGCCATCAGTGAGAGGGGCGCCGGGGAGCTGTTTTTT.